This T cell receptor beta chain originates from a study of beta chain features in type 1 diabetes. Study-level results: Type 1 diabetes patients showed a moderate but significant shortening of TCRB CDR3s in all four CD4+ subsets.

This clone was picked up a small number of times. Its antigen is still unknown. This CDR3 spans 12 amino acids. The germline V gene encodes CDR1 SGHNT and CDR2 YYREEE (reference sequence). The ends were cut back, 4 bases at V and 5 bases at J, with 7 bases in the middle. The sequenced template was cDNA made from the entire isolated RNA. TCRdb's table, derived via immunoSEQ multiplex PCR, lists solely in-frame clones and lacks some. The table includes 550,000 to 850,000 clones, under 15% detected once. The sequence was obtained from a man between 18 and 35 years old with type 1 diabetes. The sequenced sample consisted of naive CD4+ T cells from blood. V and J are TRBV5-4 and TRBJ1-5; unclear D gene. This chain's CDR3 is CASSREDQPQHF. DNA of the CDR3: TGTGCCAGCAGCCGAGAGGATCAGCCCCAGCATTTT.